These 29 T cell receptor beta chains came from one sample sequenced in a study of blood T cells in healthy people across ages. Next came a second PCR, run for about 7 to 11 cycles, which used a sample-barcoded 5' primer along with a J-beta primer mix. Via MiXCR, TCRdb re-called the 5' RACE reads, giving one row per CDR3 protein. The profile shows 800,000 to 950,000 distinct CDR3 sequences, roughly 50% of them singletons. The sequencing sample was made of blood. Receptors were obtained from a man aged 30 to 45 in good health.

This clonotype was recorded once. The chain recombines TRBV6-4 with TRBJ2-2, with D perhaps matching TRBD1 or TRBD2 (6 bases each). V lost 2 bases, J lost 3 bases, and 13 bases lay in between. Germline V CDR1 and CDR2: MRHNA, SNTAGT. The CDR3 extends over 16 amino acids. Here the CDR3 reads CASSDRGQGDTGELFF. The CDR3 DNA is TGTGCCAGCAGTGACCGGGGGCAGGGCGACACCGGGGAGCTGTTTTTT.

The J gene is TRBJ2-7, the V gene TRBV20-1; D is ambiguous. This CDR3 is 13 amino acids long. Germline CDR1 DFQATT, CDR2 SNEGSKA (reference sequence). V lost 4 bases and J lost 3, with 13 bases in between. The DNA for the CDR3 is TGCAGTGCTAAGCACACAGATATCTACGAGCAGTACTTC. Its protein is CSAKHTDIYEQYF.

The chain uses TRBV28 and TRBJ2-1, with 8 bases that match TRBD2. This CDR3 is 13 amino acids long. The germline gives CDR1 MDHEN, CDR2 SYDVKM. V lost 1 base to trimming and J lost 10 bases; unmatched junction nucleotides: 3. The CDR3 DNA reads TGTGCCAGCAGTTTATTTCGGGGGGGAGAGCAGTTCTTC. Its translation is CASSLFRGGEQFF.

Remarks on this clonotype: Relative to the germline gene, one junction end is altered; a read error may explain this. In DNA form, the CDR3 reads TGTACCAGCAGCCAAGAGGGACAGGTTGGAAACACCATATATTTT. Its translation: CTSSQEGQVGNTIYF. The V call is TRBV4-2, the J call TRBJ1-3, with 8 bases matching TRBD1. The CDR3 spans 15 residues. Germline V gene sequence: CDR1 LGHNA, CDR2 YNFKEQ.

Details on this clonotype: Sequence at one end of the junction differs from germline and may be a read error. The rearrangement joins TRBV7-7 to TRBJ2-7; no clear D gene. The CDR3 has 14 residues. Germline CDR1 reads SSHAT; CDR2 reads FNYEAQ (reference sequence). The CDR3: CASSPRTFSYEQYF. As DNA, the CDR3 is TGTGCTAGCAGCCCGCGGACCTTCTCCTACGAGCAGTACTTC. Supplemented by reference TRBV7-7 and TRBJ2-7, the full variable domain reads GAGVSQSPRYKVTKRGQDVTLRCDPISSHATLYWYQQALGQGPEFLTYFNYEAQPDKSGLPSDRFSAERPEGSISTLTIQRTEQRDSAMYRCASSPRTFSYEQYFGPGTRLTVT.

The V gene is TRBV27, the J gene TRBJ1-5; D is possibly TRBD1 (5 bases). The V gene lost 6 bases and the J gene lost 6 bases, with 18 bases spanning the gap. The CDR3 is 15 amino acids. CDR1 and CDR2 (germline): MNHEY, SMNVEV (reference sequence). Here the CDR3 reads CASRPDGGRGQPQHF. Here the CDR3 DNA reads TGTGCCAGCAGGCCGGACGGGGGTAGAGGTCAGCCCCAGCATTTT.

The chain has TRBV27 and TRBJ2-1; 8 bases line up with TRBD2. Germline lookup yields CDR1 MNHEY and CDR2 SMNVEV (reference sequence). V lost 2 bases to trimming and J lost 7 bases; unmatched junction nucleotides: 4. This CDR3 region has 14 residues. This CDR3 is CASSLGTRFNEQFF. CDR3 sequence (DNA): TGTGCCAGCAGTTTAGGGACTAGATTTAATGAGCAGTTCTTC.

The V call is TRBV10-3, the J call TRBJ1-1; D is perhaps TRBD1 (6 bases). The CDR3 totals 14 residues. Germline assignment: CDR1 ENHRY and CDR2 SYGVKD. Trimming removed 3 bases from V and 1 base from J, with 9 bases in between. Here the CDR3 reads CAISDRGANTEAFF. The CDR3 DNA reads as TGTGCCATCAGTGACAGGGGAGCGAACACTGAAGCTTTCTTT.

This clonotype occurred a few times. This could be a read error, since a much larger clone is one nucleotide away. The CDR3 sequence: CASSEGEQYF. Written as DNA, the CDR3 is TGTGCCAGCAGCGAAGGTGAGCAGTACTTC. The chain recombines TRBV9 with TRBJ2-7, with D hard to call. The CDR3 sequence is 10 residues long. From germline, CDR1 is SGDLS and CDR2 YYNGEE. V was clipped by 3 bases and J by 7 bases, with 5 bases between them.

CDR3 sequence reads: CASSQDSDRDLYTF. In DNA form, the CDR3 reads TGTGCCAGCAGCCAAGATTCGGACAGAGACCTATACACCTTC. The V and J genes are TRBV3-1 and TRBJ1-2, with a possible D match to TRBD1 (6 bases). Germline loops: CDR1 LGHDT, CDR2 YNNKEL (reference sequence). The CDR3 is made up of 14 amino acids. Between the trimmed V and J ends, which lost 0 bases and 11 bases, there was a span of 16 bases. The full variable domain, its missing parts supplied by reference TRBV3-1 and TRBJ1-2, is DTAVSQTPKYLVTQMGNDKSIKCEQNLGHDTMYWYKQDSKKFLKIMFSYNNKELIINETVPNRFSPKSPDKAHLNLHINSLELGDSAVYFCASSQDSDRDLYTFGSGTRLTVV.

This rearrangement joins TRBV3-1 to TRBJ1-2; 7 bases fit TRBD1. V shed 3 bases, J shed 8 bases, and the junction held 6 bases outside the gene matches. CDR3 size: 13 residues. CDR1 and CDR2 (germline): LGHDT, YNNKEL (reference sequence). In nucleotides, the CDR3 is TGTGCCAGCAGCCAGGACAGGCCTAGAGGCTACACCTTC. It encodes CASSQDRPRGYTF. Combining the CDR3 with reference TRBV3-1 and TRBJ1-2 gives the whole variable domain DTAVSQTPKYLVTQMGNDKSIKCEQNLGHDTMYWYKQDSKKFLKIMFSYNNKELIINETVPNRFSPKSPDKAHLNLHINSLELGDSAVYFCASSQDRPRGYTFGSGTRLTVV.

This clonotype has just one count. The chain employs TRBV6-2 or TRBV6-3 and TRBJ2-1, with 7 bases lining up with TRBD2. CDR1 is MNHEY and CDR2 is SVGEGT in the germline V gene. The CDR3 is 20 residues long. V shed 0 bases and J 0 bases; nucleotides not matched to a gene: 14. CDR3 amino acids: CASSYSTVGPASGSYNEQFF. In nucleotides, the CDR3 is TGTGCCAGCAGTTACTCGACTGTAGGTCCCGCTAGCGGCTCCTACAATGAGCAGTTCTTC.

The chain combines TRBV12-3 or TRBV12-4 with TRBJ1-4, with D maybe TRBD1 (6 bases). Trimming took 6 bases from V and 8 from J, leaving 25 bases between them. This CDR3 has 17 amino acids. As DNA, the CDR3 is TGTGCCAGCAGCCCCCACGCCAGGGGCATTCAAGAGGAAAAACTGTTTTTT. It specifies CASSPHARGIQEEKLFF.

The V and J genes are TRBV4-1 and TRBJ2-1, with D possibly matching TRBD1 (5 bases). The CDR3 covers 14 residues. The ends were cut back, 0 bases at V and 10 bases at J, with 13 bases in the middle. Per germline, CDR1 MGHRA and CDR2 YSYEKL. The CDR3: CASSQDGHDYEQFF. DNA of the CDR3: TGCGCCAGCAGCCAAGATGGACATGATTACGAGCAGTTCTTC.

V is TRBV7-8 and J is TRBJ2-5, with 9 bases identical to TRBD1. The CDR3 is 16 amino acids. Germline V lookup: CDR1 SGHVS, CDR2 FQNEAQ. With V trimmed by 0 bases and J by 3 bases, 5 bases remained unmatched. The CDR3: CASSLAPGQGKETQYF. CDR3 DNA sequence: TGTGCCAGCAGCTTAGCGCCGGGACAGGGTAAAGAGACCCAGTACTTC. Combining the CDR3 with reference TRBV7-8 and TRBJ2-5 gives the whole variable domain GAGVSQSPRYKVAKRGQDVALRCDPISGHVSLFWYQQALGQGPEFLTYFQNEAQLDKSGLPSDRFFAERPEGSVSTLKIQRTQQEDSAVYLCASSLAPGQGKETQYFGPGTRLLVL.

This chain joins TRBV7-2 and TRBJ2-5; 10 bases map to TRBD1. The germline CDR1 and CDR2 sequences are SGHTA and FQGNSA. This CDR3 has 15 amino acids. J was trimmed by 3 bases and V by 3 bases; bases with no gene match: 4. CDR3 in amino acids: CASSFGTGVKETQYF. The CDR3 DNA follows: TGTGCCAGCAGCTTCGGGACAGGGGTTAAAGAGACCCAGTACTTC. The whole variable domain, filled in from reference TRBV7-2 and TRBJ2-5, reads GAGVSQSPSNKVTEKGKDVELRCDPISGHTALYWYRQSLGQGLEFLIYFQGNSAPDKSGLPSDRFSAERTGGSVSTLTIQRTQQEDSAVYLCASSFGTGVKETQYFGPGTRLLVL.

Only a few counts were recorded for this clonotype. This chain joins TRBV27 and TRBJ2-7, with TRBD1 matching over 7 bases. Germline loops: CDR1 MNHEY, CDR2 SMNVEV (reference sequence). The CDR3 extends over 14 amino acids. J lost 0 bases, V lost 5 bases, and 4 bases had no gene match. The CDR3 bases are TGTGCCAGCAGTACGACAGGGCCCTCCTACGAGCAGTACTTC. Amino acid sequence: CASSTTGPSYEQYF.

This clonotype showed up just a few times. This may be a read error, as it is one base from a much larger clone. This rearrangement joins TRBV7-2 to TRBJ2-3; 10 bases fit TRBD1. The CDR3 consists of 14 residues. CDR1 and CDR2 from the germline V gene are SGHTA and FQGNSA. Unmatched junction bases numbered 3, after V lost 5 bases and J lost 4 bases. For the CDR3, the DNA is TGTGCCAGCAGCATAGGACAGGGGGCAGATACGCAGTATTTT. Translated, it gives CASSIGQGADTQYF.

The chain uses TRBV5-1 and TRBJ2-5, with no clear D. This CDR3 contains 15 residues. V gave up 1 base and J gave up 9 bases, with 19 bases separating them. The V gene's germline CDR1 is SGHRS and CDR2 YFSETQ. Here the CDR3 DNA reads TGCGCCAGCAGCTTGAAGTGGCAGCCCCTCGAGGCCCAGTACTTC. This codes for CASSLKWQPLEAQYF.

This chain joins TRBV12-3 or TRBV12-4 and TRBJ2-5; TRBD2 matches 8 bases. Germline trimming cut 6 bases from V and 5 bases from J; bases unmatched to any gene: 14. This CDR3 region has 16 residues. CDR3 protein: CASSAAPGGQAETQYF. DNA of the CDR3: TGTGCCAGCAGCGCCGCGCCGGGGGGGCAGGCGGAGACCCAGTACTTC.

This clonotype showed up many times. The chain combines TRBV18 with TRBJ2-5; TRBD1 matches at 9 bases. Trimming took 0 bases from V and 2 from J; bases not matched to a gene: 7. The CDR3 covers 17 residues. Germline assignment: CDR1 KGHSH and CDR2 LQKENI. CDR3 sequence (DNA): TGTGCCAGCTCACCACCGGGACAGGGTAGAAGTCAAGAGACCCAGTACTTC. Translated, it gives CASSPPGQGRSQETQYF.

The rearrangement joins TRBV7-2 to TRBJ1-2; tentative D call: TRBD1 (6 bases). The germline V gene has CDR1 SGHTA and CDR2 FQGNSA. Trimming left V 5 bases short and J 3 bases short, with 22 bases between. This CDR3 has 17 residues. The CDR3 sequence is CASSTGVPGVGYYGYTF. As DNA, the CDR3 is TGTGCCAGCAGCACCGGGGTCCCAGGGGTTGGATACTATGGCTACACCTTC.

This clonotype was counted between two and nine times. V gene TRBV11-2 combines with J gene TRBJ1-6; a weak D match, TRBD1 (5 bases). Trimming removed 4 bases at V and 11 bases at J, with 15 bases between. Germline CDR1 is SGHAT and CDR2 is FQNNGV. The CDR3 contains 14 residues. CDR3 DNA: TGTGCCAGCAGCTCCCCGGGACCTTATACACCCCTCCACTTT. Encoded protein: CASSSPGPYTPLHF.

This clonotype was picked up a small number of times. This sequence joins TRBV3-1 and TRBJ2-7, with a possible D match to TRBD2 (6 bases). The CDR3 length is 15 residues. Germline CDR1 and CDR2: LGHDT and YNNKEL (reference sequence). Trimming left V 3 bases short and J 6 bases short, with 18 bases between. The CDR3 loop is CASSHPGALSGEQYF. The CDR3 DNA reads as TGTGCCAGCAGCCATCCGGGAGCCCTTTCTGGCGAGCAGTACTTC.

This chain uses TRBV20-1 with TRBJ1-4; TRBD1 might be the D (5 bases). This CDR3 region has 14 residues. Deletions cut 5 bases from V and 4 bases from J, with 14 bases between. Germline lookup yields CDR1 DFQATT and CDR2 SNEGSKA (reference sequence). CDR3 in amino acids: CSAPPGRYNEKLFF. The CDR3 nucleotides are TGCAGTGCTCCCCCGGGACGGTATAATGAAAAACTGTTTTTT.

Comment on this clonotype: One junction end disagrees with the germline gene, perhaps due to a read error. The chain combines TRBV28 with TRBJ2-1; 9 positions match TRBD2. The CDR3 has 14 amino acids. Germline V gene lookup returns CDR1 MDHEN and CDR2 SYDVKM. The CDR3 loop is CTSSLRGGENEQFF. In DNA, the CDR3 is TGTACCAGCAGTTTGCGGGGGGGCGAAAATGAGCAGTTCTTC.

This clonotype was seen only a few times. The rearrangement joins TRBV29-1 to TRBJ2-7, with TRBD1 matching over 8 bases. Per germline, CDR1 SQVTM and CDR2 ANQGSEA. Trimming took 4 bases from V and 4 from J; bases not matched to a gene: 6. The length of the CDR3 is 13 residues. CDR3 loop: CSVVEQGVYEQYF. CDR3 nucleotides: TGCAGCGTTGTGGAACAGGGGGTTTACGAGCAGTACTTC.

There are a few counts of this clonotype. The rearrangement uses TRBV11-2 and TRBJ1-1, with D perhaps matching TRBD1 (5 bases). Trimming removed 1 base at V and 1 base at J, with 10 bases between. CDR1 is SGHAT and CDR2 is FQNNGV in the germline V gene. The length of the CDR3 is 15 residues. The CDR3, as DNA: TGTGCCAGCAGCTTAGGTGGGGCGCGGAACACTGAAGCTTTCTTT. It yields the protein CASSLGGARNTEAFF.

The chain uses TRBV28 and TRBJ2-5; no clear D gene. The J call may be faulty, since TRBJ2-7 better matches the DNA end. Germline V gene data show CDR1 as MDHEN and CDR2 as SYDVKM. The length of the CDR3 is 12 residues. CDR3 protein: CASSLTRCEQYF. Written as DNA, the CDR3 is TGTGCCAGCAGTTTAACACGGTGCGAGCAGTACTTC.